This T cell receptor (beta chain) was recorded in a study of beta chain features in type 1 diabetes. Across the study: Examination spanned around 100,000,000 sorted cells from all samples.

This clone was detected only a few times. Antigen specificity is unknown. Findings and limits, study-wide: For patients and controls alike, PCR might favor shorter templates to the same degree. Patients with Type 1 diabetes showed moderately but significantly shorter TCRB CDR3s in all four CD4+ subsets.

Of the isolated RNA, all was reverse transcribed, and so the sequenced material was expressed TCRB transcripts. Profiling relied on immunoSEQ multiplex PCR, and the TCRdb table lists in-frame clones only, not all of them. The table includes 300,000 to 450,000 clones, around an eighth detected once. This CDR3 contains 13 residues. Germline assignment: CDR1 MNHNS and CDR2 SASEGT. The V segment lost 11 bases and the J segment 4 bases; nucleotides outside the gene matches: 11. Sequencing used naive CD4+ T cells from blood. This sequence originates from a woman under 30 with type 1 diabetes. V and J are TRBV6-1 and TRBJ2-7; 7 bases agree with TRBD1. CDR3 sequence (DNA): TGTGCCGGCCAGACAGGGAAAGGATACGAGCAGTACTTC. This encodes CAGQTGKGYEQYF.